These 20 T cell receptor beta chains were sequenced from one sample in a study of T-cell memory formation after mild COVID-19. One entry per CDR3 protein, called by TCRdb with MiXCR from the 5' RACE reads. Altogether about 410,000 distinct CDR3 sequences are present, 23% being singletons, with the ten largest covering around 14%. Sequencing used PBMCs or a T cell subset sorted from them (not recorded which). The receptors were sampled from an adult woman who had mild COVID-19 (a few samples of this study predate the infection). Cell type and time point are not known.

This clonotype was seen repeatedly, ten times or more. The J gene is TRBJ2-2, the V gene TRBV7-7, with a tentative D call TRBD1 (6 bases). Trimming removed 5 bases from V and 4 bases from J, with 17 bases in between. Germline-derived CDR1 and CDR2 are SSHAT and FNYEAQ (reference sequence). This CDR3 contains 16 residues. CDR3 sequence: CASSRLTMDSTGELFF. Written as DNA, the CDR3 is TGTGCCAGCAGCCGTTTGACGATGGACAGCACCGGGGAGCTGTTTTTT.

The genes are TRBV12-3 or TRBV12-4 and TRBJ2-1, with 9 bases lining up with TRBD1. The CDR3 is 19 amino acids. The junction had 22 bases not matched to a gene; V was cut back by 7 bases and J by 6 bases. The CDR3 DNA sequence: TGTGCCAGCATCCCTAGTCCCCTCCCCCGGGACAGGGAGTTCAATGAGCAGTTCTTC. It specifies CASIPSPLPRDREFNEQFF.

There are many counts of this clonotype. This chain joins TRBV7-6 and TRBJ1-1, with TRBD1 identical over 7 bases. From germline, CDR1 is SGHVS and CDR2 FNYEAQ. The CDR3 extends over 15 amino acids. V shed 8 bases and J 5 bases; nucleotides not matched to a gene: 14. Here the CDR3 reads CASGQGDMEGTEAFF. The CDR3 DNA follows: TGTGCCAGCGGCCAGGGGGACATGGAAGGAACTGAAGCTTTCTTT.

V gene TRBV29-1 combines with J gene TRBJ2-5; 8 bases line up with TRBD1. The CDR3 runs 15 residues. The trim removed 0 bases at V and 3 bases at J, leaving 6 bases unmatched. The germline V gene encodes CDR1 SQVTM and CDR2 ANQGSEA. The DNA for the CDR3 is TGCAGCGTTGAAGACAGGGGGCATTCCAAAGAGACCCAGTACTTC. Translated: CSVEDRGHSKETQYF.

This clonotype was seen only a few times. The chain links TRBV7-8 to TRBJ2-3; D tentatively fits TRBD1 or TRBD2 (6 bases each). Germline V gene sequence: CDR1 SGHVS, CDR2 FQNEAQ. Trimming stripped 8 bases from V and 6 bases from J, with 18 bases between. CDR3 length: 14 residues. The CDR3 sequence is CASGARGLGDTQYF. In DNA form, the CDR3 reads TGTGCCAGCGGGGCCAGGGGACTTGGGGATACGCAGTATTTT. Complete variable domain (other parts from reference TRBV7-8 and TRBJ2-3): GAGVSQSPRYKVAKRGQDVALRCDPISGHVSLFWYQQALGQGPEFLTYFQNEAQLDKSGLPSDRFFAERPEGSVSTLKIQRTQQEDSAVYLCASGARGLGDTQYFGPGTRLTVL.

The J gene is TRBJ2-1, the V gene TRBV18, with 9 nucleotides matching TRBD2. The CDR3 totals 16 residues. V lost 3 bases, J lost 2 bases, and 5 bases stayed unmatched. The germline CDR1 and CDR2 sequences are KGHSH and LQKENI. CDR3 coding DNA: TGTGCCAGCTCACCTCTTAGCGGGAGCACCTACAATGAGCAGTTCTTC. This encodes CASSPLSGSTYNEQFF.

This CDR3 reads CAWSVSGGYYF. CDR3 nucleotide sequence: TGTGCCTGGAGTGTATCGGGGGGGTATTACTTC. The rearrangement links TRBV30 to TRBJ2-5; 8 bases fit TRBD2. The CDR3 spans 11 residues. Per the germline V gene, CDR1 is GTSNPN and CDR2 is SVGIG (reference sequence). V was pared by 0 bases and J by 14 bases, with 5 bases of the junction left unmatched.

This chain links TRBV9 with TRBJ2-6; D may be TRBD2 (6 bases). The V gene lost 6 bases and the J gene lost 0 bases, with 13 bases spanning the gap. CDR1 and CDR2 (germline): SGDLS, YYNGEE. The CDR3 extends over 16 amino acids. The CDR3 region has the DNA TGTGCCAGCACCGGGGGTCCGAGCTCTGGGGCCAACGTCCTGACTTTC. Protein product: CASTGGPSSGANVLTF.

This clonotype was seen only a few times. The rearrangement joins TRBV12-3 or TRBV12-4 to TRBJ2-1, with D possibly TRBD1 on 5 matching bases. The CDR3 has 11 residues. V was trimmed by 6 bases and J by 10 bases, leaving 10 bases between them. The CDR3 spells CASSPTEEQFF. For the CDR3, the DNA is TGTGCCAGCAGCCCGACAGAGGAGCAGTTCTTC.

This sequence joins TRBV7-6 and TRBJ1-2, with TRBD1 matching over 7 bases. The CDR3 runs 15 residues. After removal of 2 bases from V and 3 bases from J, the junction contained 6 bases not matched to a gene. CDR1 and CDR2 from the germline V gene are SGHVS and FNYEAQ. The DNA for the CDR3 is TGTGCCAGCAGCTTATCTCCCGGGACAGACTATGGCTACACCTTC. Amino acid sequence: CASSLSPGTDYGYTF.

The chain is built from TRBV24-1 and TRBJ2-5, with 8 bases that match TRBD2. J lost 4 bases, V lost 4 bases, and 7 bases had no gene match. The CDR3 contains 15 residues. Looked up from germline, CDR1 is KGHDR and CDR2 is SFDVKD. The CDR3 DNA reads TGTGCCACCAGTGAGGGATTAGCGGGAATAGAGACCCAGTACTTC. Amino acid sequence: CATSEGLAGIETQYF.

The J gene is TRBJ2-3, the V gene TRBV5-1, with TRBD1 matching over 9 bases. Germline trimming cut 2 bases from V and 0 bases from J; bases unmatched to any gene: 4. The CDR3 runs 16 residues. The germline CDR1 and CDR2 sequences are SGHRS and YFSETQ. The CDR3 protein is CASSLQGAPSTDTQYF. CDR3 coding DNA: TGCGCCAGCAGCTTACAGGGGGCGCCTAGCACAGATACGCAGTATTTT.

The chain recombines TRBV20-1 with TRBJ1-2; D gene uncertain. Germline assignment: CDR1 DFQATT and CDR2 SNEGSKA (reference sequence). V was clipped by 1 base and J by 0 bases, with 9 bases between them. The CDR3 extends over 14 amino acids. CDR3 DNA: TGCAGTGCTAGAGGTCAAGGAGCTAACTATGGCTACACCTTC. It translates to CSARGQGANYGYTF.

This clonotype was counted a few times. CDR3 DNA: TGTGCCAGCCTAGAGGGAAGCTCCTACGAGCAGTACTTC. As protein: CASLEGSSYEQYF. J is TRBJ2-7 and V is TRBV2; weak D call: TRBD2 (5 bases). Trimming stripped 8 bases from V and 0 bases from J, with 11 bases between. The germline CDR1 and CDR2 sequences are SNHLY and FYNNEI. The CDR3 is 13 amino acids.

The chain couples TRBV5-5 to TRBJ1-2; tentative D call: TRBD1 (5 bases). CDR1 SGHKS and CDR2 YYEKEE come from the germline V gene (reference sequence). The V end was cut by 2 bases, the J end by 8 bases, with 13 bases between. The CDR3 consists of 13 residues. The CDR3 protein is CASSFEGSGGYTF. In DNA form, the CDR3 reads TGTGCCAGCAGCTTCGAGGGGTCTGGCGGCTACACCTTC.

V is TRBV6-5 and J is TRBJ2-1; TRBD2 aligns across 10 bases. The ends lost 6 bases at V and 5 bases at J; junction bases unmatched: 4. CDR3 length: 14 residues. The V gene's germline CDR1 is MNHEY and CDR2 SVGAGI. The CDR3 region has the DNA TGTGCCAGCAGGCTAGCGGGGGCGAACAATGAGCAGTTCTTC. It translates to CASRLAGANNEQFF.

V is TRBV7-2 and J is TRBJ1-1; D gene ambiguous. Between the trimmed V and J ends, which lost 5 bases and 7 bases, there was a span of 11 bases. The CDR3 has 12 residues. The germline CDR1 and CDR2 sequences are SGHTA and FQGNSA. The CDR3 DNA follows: TGTGCCAGCAGCCGGTCTGGGGTTGAAGCTTTCTTT. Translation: CASSRSGVEAFF.

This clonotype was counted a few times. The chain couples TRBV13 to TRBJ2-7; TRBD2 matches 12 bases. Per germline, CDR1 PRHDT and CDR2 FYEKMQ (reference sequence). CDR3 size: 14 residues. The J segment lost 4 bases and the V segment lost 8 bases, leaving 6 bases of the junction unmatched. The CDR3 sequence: CASRDLAGGYEQYF. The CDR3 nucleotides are TGTGCCAGCCGGGATCTAGCGGGAGGGTACGAGCAGTACTTC. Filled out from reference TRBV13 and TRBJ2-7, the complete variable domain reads AAGVIQSPRHLIKEKRETATLKCYPIPRHDTVYWYQQGPGQDPQFLISFYEKMQSDKGSIPDRFSAQQFSDYHSELNMSSLELGDSALYFCASRDLAGGYEQYFGPGTRLTVT.

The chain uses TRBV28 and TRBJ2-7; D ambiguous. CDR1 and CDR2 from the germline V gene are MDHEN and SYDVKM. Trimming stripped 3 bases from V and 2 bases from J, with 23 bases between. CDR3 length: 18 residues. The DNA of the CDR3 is TGTGCCAGCAGTTTTCGTATCTTCGACCCCGATTTCACCTACGAGCAGTACTTC. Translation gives CASSFRIFDPDFTYEQYF.

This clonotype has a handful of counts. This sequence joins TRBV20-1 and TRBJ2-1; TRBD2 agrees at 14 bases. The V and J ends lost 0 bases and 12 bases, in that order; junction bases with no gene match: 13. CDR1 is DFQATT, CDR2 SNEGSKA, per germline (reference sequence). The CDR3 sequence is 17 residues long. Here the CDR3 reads CSARDPGLGTSGSWQFF. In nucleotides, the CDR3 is TGCAGTGCTAGAGATCCCGGCCTGGGGACTAGCGGGAGTTGGCAGTTCTTC.